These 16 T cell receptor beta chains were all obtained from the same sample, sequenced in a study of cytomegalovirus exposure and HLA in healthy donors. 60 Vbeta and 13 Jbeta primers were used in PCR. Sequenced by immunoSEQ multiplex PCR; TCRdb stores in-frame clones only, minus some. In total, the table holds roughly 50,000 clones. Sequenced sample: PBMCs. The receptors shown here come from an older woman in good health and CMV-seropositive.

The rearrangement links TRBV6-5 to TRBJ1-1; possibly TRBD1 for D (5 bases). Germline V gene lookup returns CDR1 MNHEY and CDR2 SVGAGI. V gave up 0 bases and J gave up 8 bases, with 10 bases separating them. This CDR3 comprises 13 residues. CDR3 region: CASSYSRGLEAFF. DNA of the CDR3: TGTGCCAGCAGTTACTCGCGGGGCCTAGAAGCTTTCTTT.

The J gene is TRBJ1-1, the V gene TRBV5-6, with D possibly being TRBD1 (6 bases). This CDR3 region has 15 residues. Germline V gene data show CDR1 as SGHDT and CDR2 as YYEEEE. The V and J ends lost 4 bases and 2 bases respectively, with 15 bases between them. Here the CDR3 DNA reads TGTGCCAGCAGCAGGCGGACAGAACGAAACACTGAAGCTTTCTTT. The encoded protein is CASSRRTERNTEAFF.

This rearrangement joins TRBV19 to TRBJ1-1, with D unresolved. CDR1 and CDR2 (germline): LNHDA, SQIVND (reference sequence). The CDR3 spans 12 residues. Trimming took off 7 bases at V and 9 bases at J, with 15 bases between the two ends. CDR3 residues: CASTERQRKAFF. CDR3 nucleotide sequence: TGTGCCAGTACGGAGAGGCAGAGGAAAGCTTTCTTT.

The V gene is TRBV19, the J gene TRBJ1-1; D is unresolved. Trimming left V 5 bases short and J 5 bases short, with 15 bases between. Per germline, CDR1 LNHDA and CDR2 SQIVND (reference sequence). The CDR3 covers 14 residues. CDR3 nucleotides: TGTGCCAGTAGTTCCCGGATACTAGGGACTGAAGCTTTCTTT. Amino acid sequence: CASSSRILGTEAFF.

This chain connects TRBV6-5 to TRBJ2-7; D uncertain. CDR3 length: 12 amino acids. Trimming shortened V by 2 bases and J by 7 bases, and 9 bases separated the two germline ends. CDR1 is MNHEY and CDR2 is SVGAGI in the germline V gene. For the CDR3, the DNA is TGTGCCAGCAGTTACCCCGCCGGGGAGCAGTACTTC. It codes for CASSYPAGEQYF.

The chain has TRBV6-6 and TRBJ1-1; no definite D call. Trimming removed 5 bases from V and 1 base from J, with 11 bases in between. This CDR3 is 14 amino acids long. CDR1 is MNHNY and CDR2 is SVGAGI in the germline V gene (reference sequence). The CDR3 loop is CASSRGVTNTEAFF. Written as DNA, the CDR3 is TGTGCCAGCAGTCGCGGGGTAACGAACACTGAAGCTTTCTTT.

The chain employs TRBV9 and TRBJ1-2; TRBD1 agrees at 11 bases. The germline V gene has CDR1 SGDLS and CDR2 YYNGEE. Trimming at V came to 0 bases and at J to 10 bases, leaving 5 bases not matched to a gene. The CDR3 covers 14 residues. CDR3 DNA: TGTGCCAGCAGCGTAGCCGGGACAGGGGGTCCCTACACCTTC. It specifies CASSVAGTGGPYTF.

CDR3 sequence (DNA): TGTGCCAGCAGCTTGGAGGCGGGGGGGCCTGGCACCGGGGAGCTGTTTTTT. This encodes CASSLEAGGPGTGELFF. The V gene is TRBV5-4, the J gene TRBJ2-2; TRBD2 agrees at 9 bases. Trimming at V came to 0 bases and at J to 4 bases, leaving 7 bases not matched to a gene. Germline CDR1 is SGHNT and CDR2 is YYREEE (reference sequence). The CDR3 sequence is 17 residues long.

The CDR3 protein is CASSISAGGSYNEQFF. The CDR3 DNA reads as TGTGCCAGTAGTATATCTGCAGGGGGATCCTACAATGAGCAGTTCTTC. V usage is TRBV19 and J usage is TRBJ2-1, with 7 bases identical to TRBD1. Per germline, CDR1 LNHDA and CDR2 SQIVND (reference sequence). With V trimmed by 2 bases and J by 1 base, 5 bases remained unmatched. This CDR3 region has 16 residues.

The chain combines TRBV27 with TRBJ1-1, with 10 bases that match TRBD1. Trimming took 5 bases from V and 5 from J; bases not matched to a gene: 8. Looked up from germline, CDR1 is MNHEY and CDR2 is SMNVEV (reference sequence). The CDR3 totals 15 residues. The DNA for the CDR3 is TGTGCCAGCAGTCCTCGGACAGGGGGGAAGACTGAAGCTTTCTTT. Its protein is CASSPRTGGKTEAFF.

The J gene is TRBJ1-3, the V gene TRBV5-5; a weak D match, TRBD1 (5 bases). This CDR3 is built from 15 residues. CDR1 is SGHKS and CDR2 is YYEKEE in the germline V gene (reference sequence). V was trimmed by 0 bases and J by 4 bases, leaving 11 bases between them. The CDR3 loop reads CASSLGGGPGNTIYF. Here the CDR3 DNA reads TGTGCCAGCAGCTTGGGCGGGGGTCCAGGAAACACCATATATTTT.

CDR3 region: CATQGSAYEQYF. CDR3 bases: TGTGCCACACAGGGGAGCGCCTACGAGCAGTACTTC. The J gene is TRBJ2-7, the V gene TRBV6-5; 7 bases are shared with TRBD1. Germline CDR1 is MNHEY and CDR2 is SVGAGI. CDR3 length equals 12 residues. V lost 10 bases and J lost 2; bases outside the gene matches: 5.

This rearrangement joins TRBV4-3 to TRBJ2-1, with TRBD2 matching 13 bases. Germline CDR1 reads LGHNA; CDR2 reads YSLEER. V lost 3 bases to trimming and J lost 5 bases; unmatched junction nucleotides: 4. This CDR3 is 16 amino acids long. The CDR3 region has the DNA TGCGCCAGCAGCCAGTTCGGACTAGCGGGGGACAATGAGCAGTTCTTC. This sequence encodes CASSQFGLAGDNEQFF.

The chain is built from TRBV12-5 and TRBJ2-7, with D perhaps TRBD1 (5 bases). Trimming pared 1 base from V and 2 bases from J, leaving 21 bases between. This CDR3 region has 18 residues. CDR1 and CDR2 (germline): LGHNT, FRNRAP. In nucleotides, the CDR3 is TGTGCTAGTGGTTTGGCGGTTGGGCAGGACACGGGTACCTACGAGCAGTACTTC. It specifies CASGLAVGQDTGTYEQYF.

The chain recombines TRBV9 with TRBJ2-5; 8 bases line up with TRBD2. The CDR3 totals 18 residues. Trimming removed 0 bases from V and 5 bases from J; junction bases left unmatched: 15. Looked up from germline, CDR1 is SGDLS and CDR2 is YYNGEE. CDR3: CASSVGLMSGAGDETQYF. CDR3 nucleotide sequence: TGTGCCAGCAGCGTAGGCCTCATGTCGGGAGCGGGGGACGAGACCCAGTACTTC.

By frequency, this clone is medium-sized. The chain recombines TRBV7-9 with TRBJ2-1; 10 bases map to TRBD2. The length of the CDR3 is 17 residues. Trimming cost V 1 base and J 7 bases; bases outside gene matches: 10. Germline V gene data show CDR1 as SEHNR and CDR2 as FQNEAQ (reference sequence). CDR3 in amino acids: CASSLVIASGGLNEQFF. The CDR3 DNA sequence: TGTGCCAGCAGCTTAGTAATTGCTAGCGGGGGATTGAATGAGCAGTTCTTC.